Following are 8 T cell receptor beta chains from one sample sequenced in a study of response to subunit inactivated influenza vaccine listed by TCRdb under 2018. Library method: RT-PCR. The sequencing machine was an Illumina HiSeq 2500. TCRdb reworked the public reads: Q25 trimming with fastp, MiXCR clone assembly, productive beta chains retained. Each record represents a unique CDR3 protein, reported with the most common genes and DNA among its rows. For this sample there are 600,000 to 700,000 distinct CDR3 sequences; approximately 15% appear just once. Together, the top ten hold 6.5% to 8% of the sample. The sequencing used PBMCs from blood, collected 14 to 15 days before vaccination. These receptors were obtained from a man aged 50 to 60 who received an inactivated influenza vaccine. Donor details come from another sample of the same person, matched by shared clones.

In this sample, this clonotype turned up a few times. V gene TRBV4-3 combines with J gene TRBJ2-7; 7 nucleotides match TRBD1. Germline V CDR1 and CDR2: LGHNA, YSLEER. CDR3 length: 15 amino acids. Trimming cost V 0 bases and J 1 base; bases outside gene matches: 3. The CDR3 coding sequence is TGCGCCAGCAGCCAAGAGAGGGGGCGGTCCTACGAGCAGTACTTC. This translates into CASSQERGRSYEQYF.

This clonotype was counted ten times or more. This rearrangement joins TRBV4-1 to TRBJ2-1, with D perhaps matching TRBD1 or TRBD2 (7 bases each). V was pared by 2 bases and J by 4 bases, with 15 bases between. CDR1 and CDR2 from the germline V gene are MGHRA and YSYEKL. The CDR3 runs to 16 residues. The CDR3 DNA follows: TGCGCCAGCAGCCAAAGAAGACAGGGAGGGTACAATGAGCAGTTCTTC. Protein: CASSQRRQGGYNEQFF.

This clonotype was detected a few times. This chain links TRBV20-1 with TRBJ2-7, with TRBD2 identical over 8 bases. The CDR3 runs 13 residues. Germline CDR1 reads DFQATT; CDR2 reads SNEGSKA (reference sequence). The V segment lost 6 bases and the J segment 0 bases; nucleotides outside the gene matches: 4. The CDR3: CSAQAGASYEQYF. DNA of the CDR3: TGCAGTGCCCAAGCGGGAGCCTCCTACGAGCAGTACTTC.

This clonotype was detected only once. The V and J genes are TRBV20-1 and TRBJ1-5, with 8 bases identical to TRBD1. After removal of 1 base from V and 7 bases from J, the junction contained 9 bases not matched to a gene. This CDR3 is built from 15 residues. Germline CDR1 and CDR2: DFQATT and SNEGSKA (reference sequence). The chain's CDR3 is CSARGRRQGRQPQHF. Written as DNA, the CDR3 is TGCAGTGCTAGAGGGCGGAGACAGGGGAGGCAGCCCCAGCATTTT.

This clonotype was detected a few times. The chain combines TRBV5-1 with TRBJ2-5; 8 bases are shared with TRBD1. Per the germline V gene, CDR1 is SGHRS and CDR2 is YFSETQ. With 0 bases clipped from V and 4 bases from J, the junction kept 5 bases outside the gene matches. This CDR3 spans 15 amino acids. In DNA, the CDR3 is TGCGCCAGCAGCTTGGGGACAGGGATACGAGAGACCCAGTACTTC. This translates into CASSLGTGIRETQYF. Complete variable domain (other parts from reference TRBV5-1 and TRBJ2-5): KAGVTQTPRYLIKTRGQQVTLSCSPISGHRSVSWYQQTPGQGLQFLFEYFSETQRNKGNFPGRFSGRQFSNSRSEMNVSTLELGDSALYLCASSLGTGIRETQYFGPGTRLLVL.

This clonotype was counted ten times or more. V is TRBV20-1 and J is TRBJ1-3; D not certain. Germline assignment: CDR1 DFQATT and CDR2 SNEGSKA (reference sequence). The V end was cut by 0 bases, the J end by 3 bases, with 6 bases between. The CDR3 spans 13 residues. The CDR3 DNA sequence: TGCAGTGCTAGAGATATTTATGGAAACACCATATATTTT. It translates to CSARDIYGNTIYF.

This clonotype was detected ten times or more. The V gene is TRBV20-1, the J gene TRBJ1-5; D perhaps matches TRBD1 (5 bases). CDR3 length: 18 residues. Trimming stripped 1 base from V and 0 bases from J, with 19 bases between. Germline CDR1 and CDR2: DFQATT and SNEGSKA (reference sequence). The CDR3 sequence: CSARGDQTFLYSNQPQHF. CDR3 DNA sequence: TGCAGTGCTAGAGGGGACCAGACTTTTCTTTATAGCAATCAGCCCCAGCATTTT.

The chain recombines TRBV28 with TRBJ2-3; 7 bases are shared with TRBD1. The better agreement between TRBJ1-5 and the DNA end casts doubt on the J call. Germline V CDR1 and CDR2: MDHEN, SYDVKM. The CDR3 has 18 amino acids. CDR3 protein: CASSFLQGWVKGTDTQHF. The CDR3, as DNA: TGTGCCAGCAGTTTTTTACAGGGGTGGGTGAAGGGCACAGATACGCAGCATTTT.